Described below is a single TCR beta chain sequence and its context. The data originate from a study of T cell responses to AZD1222 COVID-19 vaccine. TCRdb keeps only in-frame clones here, not all; method: immunoSEQ multiplex PCR. The sample yields some 150,000 clones, around 89% seen once. The CDR3 contains 16 residues. CDR1 and CDR2 (germline): SGHRS, YFSETQ. V was pared by 0 bases and J by 8 bases, with 9 bases of the junction left unmatched. The specimen was peripheral blood, collected 28 days after the second AZD1222 dose. The sequence was obtained from an adult who received the AZD1222 COVID-19 vaccine. The J gene is TRBJ1-4, the V gene TRBV5-1; TRBD1 matches at 8 bases. This CDR3 reads CASSLAAGGAGEKLFF. CDR3 nucleotides: TGCGCCAGCAGCTTGGCTGCAGGGGGCGCAGGCGAAAAACTGTTTTTT.